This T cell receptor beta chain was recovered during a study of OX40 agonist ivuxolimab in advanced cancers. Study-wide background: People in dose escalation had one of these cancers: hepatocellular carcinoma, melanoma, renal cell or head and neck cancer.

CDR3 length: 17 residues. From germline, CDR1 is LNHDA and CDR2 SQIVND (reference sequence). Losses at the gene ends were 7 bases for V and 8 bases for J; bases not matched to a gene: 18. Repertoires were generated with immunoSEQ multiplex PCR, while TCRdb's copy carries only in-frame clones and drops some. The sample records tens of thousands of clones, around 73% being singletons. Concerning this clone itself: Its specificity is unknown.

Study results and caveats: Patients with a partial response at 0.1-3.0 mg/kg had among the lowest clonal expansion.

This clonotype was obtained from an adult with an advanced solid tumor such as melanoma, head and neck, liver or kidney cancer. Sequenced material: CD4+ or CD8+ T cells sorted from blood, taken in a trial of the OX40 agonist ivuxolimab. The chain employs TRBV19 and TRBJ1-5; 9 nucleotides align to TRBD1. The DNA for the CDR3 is TGTGCCAGTAAACCAGGGCGGACAGGGGTCGTTGAGGAGCCCCAGCATTTT. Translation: CASKPGRTGVVEEPQHF.